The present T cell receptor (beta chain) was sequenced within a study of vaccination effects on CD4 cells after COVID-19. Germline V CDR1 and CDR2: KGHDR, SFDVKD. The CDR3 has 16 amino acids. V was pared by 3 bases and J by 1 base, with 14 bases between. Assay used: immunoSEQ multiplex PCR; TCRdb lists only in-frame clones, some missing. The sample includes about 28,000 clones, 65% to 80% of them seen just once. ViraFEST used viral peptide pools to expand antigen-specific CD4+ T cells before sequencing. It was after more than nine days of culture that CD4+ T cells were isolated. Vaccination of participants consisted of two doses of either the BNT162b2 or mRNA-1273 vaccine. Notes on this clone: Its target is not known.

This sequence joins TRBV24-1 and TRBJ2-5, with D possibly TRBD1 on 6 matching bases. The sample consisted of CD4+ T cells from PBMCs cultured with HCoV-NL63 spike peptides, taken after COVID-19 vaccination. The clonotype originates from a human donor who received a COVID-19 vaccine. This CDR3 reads CATSDPRDTSQETQYF. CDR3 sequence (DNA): TGTGCCACCAGTGATCCTCGGGACACGTCCCAAGAGACCCAGTACTTC.